These T cell receptor beta chains were read from a single sample in a study of blood T cell repertoires in COVID-19. The table came from immunoSEQ multiplex PCR; TCRdb's copy has only in-frame clones and leaves some out. The sample has some 110,000 clones, approximately 88% seen once. The sequenced material came from peripheral blood. The receptor set was obtained from a woman in her sixties or seventies with acute or convalescent COVID-19. The CDR3 runs from the conserved cysteine through the conserved F or W. D genes are given only for firm matches. A row's size may be missing; if present it is once, few, many or a size class.

>TRBD1|TRBJ2-7|-|TRBV5-1|14
TGCGCCAGCAGCTTGGGACAGGGGGCGATCGAGCAGTACTTC
CASSLGQGAIEQYF
>TRBD2|TRBJ2-2|-|TRBV29-1|15
TGCAGCGTCCTAGGACTAGCGGGGGGGACCGGGGAGCTGTTTTTT
CSVLGLAGGTGELFF
>-|TRBJ2-5|-|TRBV3-1/TRBV3-2|16
TGTGCCAGCAGCCAAGATCGTTTAGGCGGCCAAGAGACCCAGTACTTC
CASSQDRLGGQETQYF
>-|TRBJ1-5|-|TRBV28|16
TGTGCCAGCAGTTACGGGGGGCGCGGCGACAATCAGCCCCAGCATTTT
CASSYGGRGDNQPQHF
>-|TRBJ2-7|-|TRBV3-1/TRBV3-2|14
TGTGCCAGCAGCCCTACAGGGAATCGGTACGAGCAGTACTTC
CASSPTGNRYEQYF
>-|TRBJ2-2|-|TRBV5-8|13
TGTGCCAGCAGCCTATACGGGAGTGGGGAGCTGTTTTTT
CASSLYGSGELFF
>TRBD1|TRBJ1-4|once|TRBV3-1/TRBV3-2|15
TGTGCCAGCAGCCTACCCGGGACAGGGAAAGAAAAACTGTTTTTT
CASSLPGTGKEKLFF
>-|TRBJ2-7|-|TRBV6-5|13
TGTGCCAGCAGCCCCCTGGGGCTCTACGAGCAGTACTTC
CASSPLGLYEQYF
>-|TRBJ2-1|-|TRBV7-2|14
TGTGCCAGCAGTTACAGGGCATCCTACAATGAGCAGTTCTTC
CASSYRASYNEQFF
>-|TRBJ2-1|-|TRBV20-1|15
TGCAGTGCTAGTGGTAGCTGGCGCTCCTACAATGAGCAGTTCTTC
CSASGSWRSYNEQFF
>-|TRBJ1-6|-|TRBV5-1|16
TGCGCCAGCAGCTTGACAGGTCTCCCTTATAATTCACCCCTCCACTTT
CASSLTGLPYNSPLHF
>-|TRBJ2-7|once|TRBV6-5|13
TGTGCCAGCAGTTCCTCAACAGGGTCGGGTTTGTACTTC
CASSSSTGSGLYF
>-|TRBJ2-3|once|TRBV5-1|17
TGCGCCAGCAGCCCCACCGAAGGGCGGGTGGCCCTATCTACGCAGTATTTT
CASSPTEGRVALSTQYF
>TRBD1|TRBJ2-7|-|TRBV5-1|15
TGCGCCAGCAGCCGCCACGGGACAGGGGGGAACGAGCAGTACTTC
CASSRHGTGGNEQYF
>TRBD1|TRBJ2-3|once|TRBV20-1|15
TGCAGTGCTAGTTTGGACAGGGGAGCCACAGATACGCAGTATTTT
CSASLDRGATDTQYF
>-|TRBJ1-6|-|TRBV14|15
TGTGCCAGCAGCCAAGACAGGGGCTTTTGGTCACCCCTCCACTTT
CASSQDRGFWSPLHF
>-|TRBJ2-1|few|TRBV7-3|15
TGTGCCAGCAGCTTACTCGGGACTGAGTACAATGAGCAGTTCTTC
CASSLLGTEYNEQFF
>-|TRBJ2-3|-|TRBV6-5|15
TGTGCCAGCTCGCTCGGGACTGGAATCACAGATACGCAGTATTTT
CASSLGTGITDTQYF
>TRBD1|TRBJ2-2|once|TRBV11-2|15
TGTGCCAGCAGCCAAACCGGGACAGGGGCCGGGGAGCTGTTTTTT
CASSQTGTGAGELFF
>TRBD1|TRBJ1-1|-|TRBV24-1|12
TGTGCCACCAGTAAGGGGGCCGCTGAAGCTTTCTTT
CATSKGAAEAFF
>-|TRBJ1-6|-|TRBV12-3/TRBV12-4|12
TGTGCCAGCAAATCAACATCTTCACCCCTCCACTTT
CASKSTSSPLHF
>TRBD2|TRBJ2-1|once|TRBV10-1|14
TGCGCCAGCAGTTCGGGACTAGCGTCGGGTGAGCAGTTCTTC
CASSSGLASGEQFF
>-|TRBJ2-7|-|TRBV6-5|12
TGTGCCAGCAGTTCAGACTCCTACGAGCAGTACTTC
CASSSDSYEQYF
>TRBD2|TRBJ2-2|-|TRBV29-1|14
TGCAGCGTTCAAGGCGGGGGGAACACCGGGGAGCTGTTTTTT
CSVQGGGNTGELFF
>-|TRBJ1-1|-|TRBV29-1|15
TGCAGCGTTCTTGGGCAGCTCAACCCGAACACTGAAGCTTTCTTT
CSVLGQLNPNTEAFF
>TRBD2|TRBJ2-7|-|TRBV7-6|15
TGTGCCAGCAGTTTTAGCGGGGAGAGCTCCTACGAGCAGTACTTC
CASSFSGESSYEQYF
>-|TRBJ2-5|-|TRBV18|14
TGTGCCAGCTCACCACCTAACAGGGAAGAGACCCAGTACTTC
CASSPPNREETQYF